This record concerns one TCR beta chain sequence. Its antigen is unknown. The entry originates in a study of CD8 T cells in Susac syndrome. RNA was extracted with the RNeasy kit, and a quantity of roughly 0.5 to 1 ug was reverse transcribed using random hexamers. The amplification used immunoSEQ multiplex PCR on TCR beta CDR3; it spanned 54 Vbeta and 13 Jbeta. TCRdb re-called the immunoSEQ multiplex PCR reads through MiXCR, storing one row per CDR3 protein. The data hold 150,000 or so distinct CDR3 sequences, with about 94% observed a single time. Points from the study as a whole: As acknowledged by the study, its TCR sequencing and HLA analysis included a relatively small number of individuals.

This CDR3 has 13 amino acids. Per germline, CDR1 SEHNR and CDR2 FQNEAQ (reference sequence). Trimming left V 3 bases short and J 7 bases short, with 13 bases between. Sequenced input: CD8+ T cells from PBMCs. The gene calls are TRBV7-9 and TRBJ2-7; D gene ambiguous. This receptor was taken from a human donor with multiple sclerosis. CDR3 sequence: CASSLGVQGEQYF. CDR3 coding DNA: TGTGCCAGCAGCTTGGGCGTTCAAGGGGAGCAGTACTTC.